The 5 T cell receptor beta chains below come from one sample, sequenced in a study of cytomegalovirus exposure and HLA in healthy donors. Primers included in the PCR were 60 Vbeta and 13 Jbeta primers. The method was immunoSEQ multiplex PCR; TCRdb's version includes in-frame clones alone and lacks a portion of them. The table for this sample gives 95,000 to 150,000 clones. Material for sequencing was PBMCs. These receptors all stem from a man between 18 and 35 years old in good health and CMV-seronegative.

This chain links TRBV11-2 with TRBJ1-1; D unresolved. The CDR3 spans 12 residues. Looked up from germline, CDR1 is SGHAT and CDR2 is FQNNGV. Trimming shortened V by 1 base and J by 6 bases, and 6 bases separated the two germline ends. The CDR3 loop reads CASSLAGPEAFF. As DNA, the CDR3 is TGTGCCAGCAGCTTAGCGGGTCCTGAAGCTTTCTTT.

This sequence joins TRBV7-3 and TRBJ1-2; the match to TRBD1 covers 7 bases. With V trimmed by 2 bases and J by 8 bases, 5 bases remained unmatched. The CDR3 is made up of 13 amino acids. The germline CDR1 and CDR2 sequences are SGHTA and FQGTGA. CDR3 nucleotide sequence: TGTGCCAGCAGCTTATCAGGGGGTGCCGGCTACACCTTC. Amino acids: CASSLSGGAGYTF.

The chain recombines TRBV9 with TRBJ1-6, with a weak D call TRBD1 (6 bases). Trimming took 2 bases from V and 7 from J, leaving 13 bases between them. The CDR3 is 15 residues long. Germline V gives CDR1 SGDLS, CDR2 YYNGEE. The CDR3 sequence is CASSVDAGVNSPLHF. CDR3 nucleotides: TGTGCCAGCAGCGTCGATGCAGGGGTGAATTCACCCCTCCACTTT.

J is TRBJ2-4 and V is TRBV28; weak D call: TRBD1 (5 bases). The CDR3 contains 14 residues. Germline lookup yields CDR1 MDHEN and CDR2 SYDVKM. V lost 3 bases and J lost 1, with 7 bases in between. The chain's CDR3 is CASSFSGAKNIQYF. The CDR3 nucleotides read TGTGCCAGCAGTTTTTCAGGGGCCAAAAACATTCAGTACTTC.

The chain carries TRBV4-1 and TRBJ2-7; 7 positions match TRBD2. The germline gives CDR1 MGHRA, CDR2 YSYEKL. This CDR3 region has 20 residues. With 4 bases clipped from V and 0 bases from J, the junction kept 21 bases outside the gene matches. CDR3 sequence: CASSPLRGDSRPRSSYEQYF. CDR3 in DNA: TGCGCCAGCAGCCCCCTACGGGGGGACTCGAGGCCAAGAAGCTCCTACGAGCAGTACTTC.